These 13 T cell receptor beta chains share one sample of origin, sequenced in a study of blood T cells in healthy people across ages. Then a second PCR, running about 6 to 11 cycles, was carried out with a sample-barcoded 5' primer and a J-beta primer mix. One entry per CDR3 protein, called by TCRdb with MiXCR from the 5' RACE reads. The sample consists of approximately 810,000 distinct CDR3 sequences, more than 25% of them appearing once. The sequenced sample was blood. These receptors were obtained from a woman over 75 in good health.

As for this clonotype: Here the CDR3 omits its conserved ending phenylalanine or tryptophan, so a read error is the likely source. The chain has TRBV5-1 and TRBJ2-3, with D possibly matching TRBD1 (6 bases). The germline CDR1 and CDR2 sequences are SGHRS and YFSETQ. The CDR3 extends over 13 amino acids. V was trimmed by 0 bases and J by 6 bases, leaving 8 bases between them. The CDR3 DNA follows: TGCGCCAGCAGCTTGGGGGGGCTGGATACGCAGTATGTT. It codes for CASSLGGLDTQYV.

This clonotype turned up a few times. The J gene is TRBJ1-5, the V gene TRBV20-1; tentatively, D is TRBD1 (5 bases). CDR1 DFQATT and CDR2 SNEGSKA come from the germline V gene (reference sequence). Deletions cut 5 bases from V and 0 bases from J, with 14 bases between. CDR3 length equals 15 residues. CDR3 sequence (DNA): TGCAGTGCTTGGGCAGGGACCTATAGCAATCAGCCCCAGCATTTT. It is translated as CSAWAGTYSNQPQHF.

On this clonotype: This may arise from a read error, as a much more abundant clone is one base away. The chain uses TRBV20-1 and TRBJ2-1; the D call may be TRBD1 or TRBD2 (5 bases each). V dropped 6 bases and J dropped 7 bases, with 16 bases sitting between them. Germline-derived CDR1 and CDR2 are DFQATT and SNEGSKA (reference sequence). This CDR3 contains 13 residues. The CDR3 DNA is TGCAGTGCGGGCCGGGACGGGTGGAATGAGCAGTTCTTC. Protein product: CSAGRDGWNEQFF.

This clonotype was observed many times. The V gene is TRBV20-1, the J gene TRBJ2-3; 9 nucleotides line up with TRBD2. The CDR3 runs 14 residues. Trimming at V came to 5 bases and at J to 6 bases, leaving 9 bases not matched to a gene. CDR1 is DFQATT and CDR2 is SNEGSKA in the germline V gene (reference sequence). The CDR3 protein is CSASQGLAGDTQYF. In DNA, the CDR3 is TGCAGTGCTTCTCAGGGACTAGCAGGTGATACGCAGTATTTT.

This chain joins TRBV7-2 and TRBJ1-4; D unresolved. Germline loops: CDR1 SGHTA, CDR2 FQGNSA. The CDR3 consists of 14 residues. The V end lost 1 base, the J end lost 5 bases, and 8 bases lay between the germline ends. In nucleotides, the CDR3 is TGTGCCAGCAGCTTAGTGGGATACAATGAAAAACTGTTTTTT. This codes for CASSLVGYNEKLFF.

This chain links TRBV12-3 or TRBV12-4 with TRBJ2-7, with TRBD2 matching over 7 bases. CDR3 length: 13 residues. With 6 bases clipped from V and 3 bases from J, the junction kept 5 bases outside the gene matches. In DNA, the CDR3 is TGTGCCAGCAGGATAACGGGAGGCTACGAGCAGTACTTC. It specifies CASRITGGYEQYF.

This clonotype was found many times. The CDR3 sequence is CATNSLRNRDTQYF. The CDR3 bases are TGTGCCACCAACTCCTTGAGGAACCGAGATACGCAGTATTTT. The chain links TRBV3-1 to TRBJ2-3, with D hard to call. This CDR3 has 14 residues. The germline V and J ends were trimmed by 10 bases and 5 bases, with 19 bases remaining between them. Germline CDR1 reads LGHDT; CDR2 reads YNNKEL (reference sequence).

The chain recombines TRBV20-1 with TRBJ2-7, with 7 bases aligning to TRBD2. J was trimmed by 9 bases and V by 6 bases; bases with no gene match: 17. Germline lookup yields CDR1 DFQATT and CDR2 SNEGSKA (reference sequence). The CDR3 contains 14 residues. CDR3 DNA sequence: TGCAGTGCCGTCCCGAATAGGGACTACCTGGCGCAGTACTTC. It codes for CSAVPNRDYLAQYF.

A remark on this clonotype: The junction departs from the called germline gene at one end, perhaps through a read error. J is TRBJ2-3 and V is TRBV12-3 or TRBV12-4; the D call may be TRBD1 or TRBD2 (5 bases each). The CDR3 has 13 amino acids. In nucleotides, the CDR3 is TGTGCCAGCAGTGGGGGTAACACAGATGCGCAGTATTTT. Its translation is CASSGGNTDAQYF.

The chain carries TRBV6-2 or TRBV6-3 and TRBJ2-7; perhaps TRBD1 as D (5 bases). The CDR3 totals 15 residues. V dropped 6 bases and J dropped 1 base, with 16 bases sitting between them. Germline V lookup: CDR1 MNHEY, CDR2 SVGEGT. This CDR3 reads CASRPEGDWSYEQYF. In DNA form, the CDR3 reads TGTGCCAGCAGGCCTGAAGGGGATTGGTCCTACGAGCAGTACTTC.

This clonotype was observed once. CDR3 loop: CASSQAGVKAFF. The CDR3 DNA reads TGTGCCAGCAGCCAAGCAGGGGTCAAAGCTTTCTTT. V and J are TRBV14 and TRBJ1-1; possibly TRBD1 for D (6 bases). From germline, CDR1 is SGHDN and CDR2 FVKESK. The CDR3 has 12 residues. Trimming cost V 1 base and J 9 bases, with 9 bases left between them.

This clonotype was observed many times. As DNA, the CDR3 is TGTGCCAGCAGCTTGGACGAAAAGTATCAGGGAGAGGAAAAACTGTTTTTT. It encodes CASSLDEKYQGEEKLFF. The genes are TRBV7-9 and TRBJ1-4, with a possible D match to TRBD1 (5 bases). The ends were cut back, 3 bases at V and 8 bases at J, with 22 bases in the middle. CDR1 and CDR2 from the germline V gene are SEHNR and FQNEAQ (reference sequence). This CDR3 contains 17 residues.

This clonotype was observed at least ten times. The V call is TRBV9, the J call TRBJ1-2; D is possibly TRBD1 (5 bases). V was clipped by 2 bases and J by 2 bases, with 16 bases between them. The CDR3 is made up of 16 amino acids. Germline V lookup: CDR1 SGDLS, CDR2 YYNGEE. The CDR3 region is CASSVLPGRANYGYTF. CDR3 coding DNA: TGTGCCAGCAGCGTCCTCCCGGGACGAGCGAACTATGGCTACACCTTC. The entire variable domain, with the rest obtained from reference TRBV9 and TRBJ1-2, is as follows: DSGVTQTPKHLITATGQRVTLRCSPRSGDLSVYWYQQSLDQGLQFLIQYYNGEERAKGNILERFSAQQFPDLHSELNLSSLELGDSALYFCASSVLPGRANYGYTFGSGTRLTVV.